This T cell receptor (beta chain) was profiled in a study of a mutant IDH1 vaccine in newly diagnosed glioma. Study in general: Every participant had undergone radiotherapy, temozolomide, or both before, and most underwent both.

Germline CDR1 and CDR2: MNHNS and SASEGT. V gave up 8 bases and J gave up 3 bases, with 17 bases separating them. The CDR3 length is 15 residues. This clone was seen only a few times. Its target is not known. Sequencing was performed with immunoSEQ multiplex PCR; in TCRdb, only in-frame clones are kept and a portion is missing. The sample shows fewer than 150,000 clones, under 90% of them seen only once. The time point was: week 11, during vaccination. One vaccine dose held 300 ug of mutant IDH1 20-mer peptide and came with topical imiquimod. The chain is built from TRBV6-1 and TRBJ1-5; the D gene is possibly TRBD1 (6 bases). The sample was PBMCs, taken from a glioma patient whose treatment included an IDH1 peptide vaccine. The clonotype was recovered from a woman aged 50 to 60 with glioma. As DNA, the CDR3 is TGTGCCAGCCAACTACAGGGTAGAAACAATCAGCCCCAGCATTTT. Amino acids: CASQLQGRNNQPQHF.